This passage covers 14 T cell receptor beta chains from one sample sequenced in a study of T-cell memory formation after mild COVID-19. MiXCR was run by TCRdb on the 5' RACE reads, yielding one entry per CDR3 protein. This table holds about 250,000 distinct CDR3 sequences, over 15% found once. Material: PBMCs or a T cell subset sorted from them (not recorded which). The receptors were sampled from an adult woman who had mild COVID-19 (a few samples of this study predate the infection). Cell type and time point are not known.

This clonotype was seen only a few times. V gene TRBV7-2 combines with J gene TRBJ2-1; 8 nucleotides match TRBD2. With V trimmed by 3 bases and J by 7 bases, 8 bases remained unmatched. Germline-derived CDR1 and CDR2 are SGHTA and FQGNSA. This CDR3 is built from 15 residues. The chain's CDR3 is CASSFRAGVLNEQFF. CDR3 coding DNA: TGTGCCAGCAGCTTCAGAGCGGGAGTATTAAATGAGCAGTTCTTC.

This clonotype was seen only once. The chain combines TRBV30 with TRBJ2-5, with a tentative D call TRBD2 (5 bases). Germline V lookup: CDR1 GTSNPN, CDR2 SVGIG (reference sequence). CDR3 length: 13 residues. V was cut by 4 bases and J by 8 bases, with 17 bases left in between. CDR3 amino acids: CAWTLGVLGTQYF. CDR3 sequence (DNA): TGTGCCTGGACCCTCGGGGTTTTGGGAACCCAGTACTTC.

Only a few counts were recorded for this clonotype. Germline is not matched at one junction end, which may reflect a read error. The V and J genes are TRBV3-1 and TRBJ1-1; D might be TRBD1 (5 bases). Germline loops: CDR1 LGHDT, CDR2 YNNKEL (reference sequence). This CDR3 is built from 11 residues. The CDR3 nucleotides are TGTGCCAGCAGAGGAGGGACTGAAGTTTTCTTT. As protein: CASRGGTEVFF.

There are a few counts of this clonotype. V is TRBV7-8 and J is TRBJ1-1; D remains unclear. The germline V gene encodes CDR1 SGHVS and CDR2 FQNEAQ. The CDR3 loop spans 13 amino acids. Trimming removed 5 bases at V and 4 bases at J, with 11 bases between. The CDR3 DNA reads TGTGCCAGCAGCGTTGGATTGGGCACTGAAGCTTTCTTT. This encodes CASSVGLGTEAFF. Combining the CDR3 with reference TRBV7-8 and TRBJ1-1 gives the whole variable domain GAGVSQSPRYKVAKRGQDVALRCDPISGHVSLFWYQQALGQGPEFLTYFQNEAQLDKSGLPSDRFFAERPEGSVSTLKIQRTQQEDSAVYLCASSVGLGTEAFFGQGTRLTVV.

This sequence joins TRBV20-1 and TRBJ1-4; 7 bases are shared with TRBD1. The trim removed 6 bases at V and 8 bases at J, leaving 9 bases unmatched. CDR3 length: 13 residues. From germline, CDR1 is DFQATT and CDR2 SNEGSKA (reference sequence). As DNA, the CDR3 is TGCAGTGCGACAGGGTCGGGGGGAGAAAAACTGTTTTTT. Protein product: CSATGSGGEKLFF.

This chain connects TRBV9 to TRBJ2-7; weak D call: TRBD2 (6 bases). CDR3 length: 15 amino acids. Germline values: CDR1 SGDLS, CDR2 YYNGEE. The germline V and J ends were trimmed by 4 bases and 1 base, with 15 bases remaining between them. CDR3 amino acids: CASSPDGDLSYEQYF. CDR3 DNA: TGTGCCAGCAGCCCTGATGGGGACTTGTCCTACGAGCAGTACTTC.

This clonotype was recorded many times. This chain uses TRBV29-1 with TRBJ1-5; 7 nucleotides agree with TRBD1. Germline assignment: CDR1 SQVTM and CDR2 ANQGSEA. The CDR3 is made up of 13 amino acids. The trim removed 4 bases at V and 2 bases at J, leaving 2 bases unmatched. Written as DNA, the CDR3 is TGCAGCGTTGGGGACAGAGGCAATCAGCCCCAGCATTTT. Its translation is CSVGDRGNQPQHF. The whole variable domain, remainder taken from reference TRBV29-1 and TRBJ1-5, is SAVISQKPSRDICQRGTSLTIQCQVDSQVTMMFWYRQQPGQSLTLIATANQGSEATYESGFVIDKFPISRPNLTFSTLTVSNMSPEDSSIYLCSVGDRGNQPQHFGDGTRLSIL.

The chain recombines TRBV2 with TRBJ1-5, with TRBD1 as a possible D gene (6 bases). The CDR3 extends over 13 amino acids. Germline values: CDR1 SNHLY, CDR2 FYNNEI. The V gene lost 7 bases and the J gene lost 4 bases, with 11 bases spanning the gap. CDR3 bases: TGTGCCAGCATCACAGGGCCGAATCAGCCCCAGCATTTT. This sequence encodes CASITGPNQPQHF.

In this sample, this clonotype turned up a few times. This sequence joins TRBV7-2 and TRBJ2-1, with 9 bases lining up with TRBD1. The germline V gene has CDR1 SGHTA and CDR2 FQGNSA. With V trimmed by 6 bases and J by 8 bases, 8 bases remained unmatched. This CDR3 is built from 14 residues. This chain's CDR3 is CASRAGTGYHEQFF. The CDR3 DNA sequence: TGTGCCAGCAGAGCCGGGACAGGGTACCATGAGCAGTTCTTC.

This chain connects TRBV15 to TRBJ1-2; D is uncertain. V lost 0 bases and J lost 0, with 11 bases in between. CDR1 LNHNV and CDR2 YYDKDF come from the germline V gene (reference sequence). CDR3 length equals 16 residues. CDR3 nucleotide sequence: TGTGCCACCAGCAGAGATTTGGGCAGTACTAACTATGGCTACACCTTC. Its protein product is CATSRDLGSTNYGYTF.

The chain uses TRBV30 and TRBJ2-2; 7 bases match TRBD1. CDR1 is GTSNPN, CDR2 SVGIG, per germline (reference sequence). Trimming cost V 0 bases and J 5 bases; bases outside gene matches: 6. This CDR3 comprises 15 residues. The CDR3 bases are TGTGCCTGGAGTGTAACCCAGGGGGTAACCGGGGAGCTGTTTTTT. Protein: CAWSVTQGVTGELFF.

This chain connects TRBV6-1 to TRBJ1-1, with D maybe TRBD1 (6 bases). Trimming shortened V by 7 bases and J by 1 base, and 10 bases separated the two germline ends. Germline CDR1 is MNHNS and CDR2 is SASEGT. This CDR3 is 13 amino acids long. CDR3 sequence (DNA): TGTGCCAGCAAAAGGGGGACGAACACTGAAGCTTTCTTT. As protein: CASKRGTNTEAFF.

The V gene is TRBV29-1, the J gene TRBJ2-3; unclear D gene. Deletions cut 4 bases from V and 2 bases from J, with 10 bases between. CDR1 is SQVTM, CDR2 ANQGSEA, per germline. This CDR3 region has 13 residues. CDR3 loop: CSVGTLITDTQYF. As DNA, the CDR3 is TGCAGCGTTGGTACTCTGATCACAGATACGCAGTATTTT.

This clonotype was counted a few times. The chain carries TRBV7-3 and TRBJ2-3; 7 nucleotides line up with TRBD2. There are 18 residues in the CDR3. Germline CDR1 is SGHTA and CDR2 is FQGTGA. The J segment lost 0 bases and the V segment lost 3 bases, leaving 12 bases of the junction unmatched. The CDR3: CASSLGTGAGLSTDTQYF. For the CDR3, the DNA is TGTGCCAGCAGCTTGGGGACTGGAGCGGGGTTAAGCACAGATACGCAGTATTTT.